This entry features one T cell receptor beta chain sequence. Each donor gave 9 to 10 milliliters of peripheral blood. Germline V CDR1 and CDR2: LGHNA, YNFKEQ. The CDR3 contains 17 residues. Losses at the gene ends were 0 bases for V and 7 bases for J; bases not matched to a gene: 8. These data come from a study of blood T cells in healthy people across ages. Primed by a sample-barcoded 5' primer and a J-beta primer mix, a second PCR proceeded for 7 to 11 cycles. Any given sample supplied a minimum of 2.5 million CDR3-containing paired-end reads. From the 5' RACE reads, TCRdb called clonotypes with MiXCR, one entry per CDR3 protein. The sample consists of 2 million or so distinct CDR3 sequences, around 50% of them appearing once.

The sequence came from a woman aged 40-49 years in good health. The V gene is TRBV4-2, the J gene TRBJ1-5; 11 nucleotides line up with TRBD1. Material: blood. The chain's CDR3 is CASSQDGGTGGRQPQHF. CDR3 sequence (DNA): TGTGCCAGCAGCCAAGATGGGGGGACAGGGGGACGGCAGCCCCAGCATTTT.